These T cell receptor beta chains were read from a single sample in a study of blood T cell repertoires in COVID-19. Profiled with immunoSEQ multiplex PCR; TCRdb holds only in-frame clones, not every one. The sample yields about 220,000 clones, roughly 90% seen once. Sequencing was carried out using PBMCs or T cells enriched from blood (not recorded which). The receptors come from a woman aged 40 to 50 with acute COVID-19. Both conserved end residues are part of each CDR3. The order of the fields is J gene, clone size, D gene, V gene, CDR3 DNA, CDR3 protein. A D gene is named only where the DNA matches it firmly. Not every row has a clone size; where given, it reads once, few, many or a size class.

TRBJ1-5,.,.,TRBV15,TGTGCCACCAGCAGAGATCTGGGGCGGAATCAGCCCCAGCATTTT,CATSRDLGRNQPQHF
TRBJ1-2,.,.,TRBV7-9,TGTGCCAGCAGCACACATAAAGCTAACTATGGCTACACCTTC,CASSTHKANYGYTF
TRBJ1-5,.,TRBD1,TRBV18,TGTGCCAGCTCACGGGACAGGGAAGACCAGCCCCAGCATTTT,CASSRDREDQPQHF
TRBJ1-1,.,.,TRBV4-3,TGCGCCAGCAGCTCCCGACAACAGGGGAACACTGAAGCTTTCTTT,CASSSRQQGNTEAFF
TRBJ1-5,.,TRBD1,TRBV5-6,TGTGCCAGCAGTCGGACAGGGAGCAATCAGCCCCAGCATTTT,CASSRTGSNQPQHF
TRBJ1-1,.,.,TRBV30,TGTGCCTGGAGGGACCTTGGGGGGGCGAGGACTGAAGCTTTCTTT,CAWRDLGGARTEAFF
TRBJ2-2,.,TRBD2,TRBV7-7,TGTGCCAGCAGCTTAGGGCGGGGGGCTGCCGGGGAGCTGTTTTTT,CASSLGRGAAGELFF
TRBJ1-5,.,.,TRBV19,TGTGCCAGTAGGGGGGGTAGCGGCAATCAGCCCCAGCATTTT,CASRGGSGNQPQHF
TRBJ1-3,few,.,TRBV14,TGTGCCAGCAGCCAAAGTAGCACCATATATTTT,CASSQSSTIYF
TRBJ2-3,.,.,TRBV5-1,TGCGCCAGCAGCTTGAGAGGGTTGGGCACAGATACGCAGTATTTT,CASSLRGLGTDTQYF
TRBJ1-5,.,.,TRBV12-3/TRBV12-4,TGTGCCAGCAGCCACCGCGGCAATCAGCCCCAGCATTTT,CASSHRGNQPQHF
TRBJ2-7,.,.,TRBV2,TGTGCCAGCAGTCACCGCGGGGGCGAAGCGGGCGAGCAGTACTTC,CASSHRGGEAGEQYF
TRBJ1-1,.,.,TRBV6-2/TRBV6-3,TGTGCCAGCAGTTACTTGACAGTCCGGTTGGGTGAAGCTTTCTTT,CASSYLTVRLGEAFF
TRBJ2-1,.,TRBD2,TRBV5-1,TGCGCCAGCAGCCACGCGGGGGGAAACAATGAGCAGTTCTTC,CASSHAGGNNEQFF
TRBJ1-6,.,TRBD1,TRBV29-1,TGCAGCGTTGTAGGTCAGGGGGCGACTTACTCGAGGGGTTCACCCCTCCACTTT,CSVVGQGATYSRGSPLHF
TRBJ2-5,.,.,TRBV5-1,TGCGCCAGCAGCTTGTCGGGGATTGAAGAGACCCAGTACTTC,CASSLSGIEETQYF
TRBJ1-2,.,.,TRBV30,TGTGCCTGGAGTGTGGGGCACAGGGATCCCTATGGCTACACCTTC,CAWSVGHRDPYGYTF
TRBJ1-1,.,TRBD1,TRBV19,TGTGCCAGTACCGTACAGGGGACGAACACTGAAGCTTTCTTT,CASTVQGTNTEAFF
TRBJ1-2,.,.,TRBV27,TGTGCCAGCAGTTTAGCCGGGAGCTATGGCTACACCTTC,CASSLAGSYGYTF
TRBJ2-5,.,.,TRBV14,TGTGCCAGCAGCCAAGTCAGGGCTGCCCAAGAGACCCAGTACTTC,CASSQVRAAQETQYF
TRBJ2-7,.,.,TRBV2,TGTGCCAGCAGTGGGGCGGGGGCTCGCTACGAGCAGTACTTC,CASSGAGARYEQYF
TRBJ1-6,.,TRBD1,TRBV10-1,TGCGCCAGCAGTCGGACAGGGACTTCACCCCTCCACTTT,CASSRTGTSPLHF
TRBJ2-1,.,.,TRBV29-1,TGCAGCGTTGGGATATCCACCGACAAGTTCTTC,CSVGISTDKFF
TRBJ1-5,few,.,TRBV12-3/TRBV12-4,TGTGCCAGCAGTTTTCTTAATCAGCCCCAGCATTTT,CASSFLNQPQHF
TRBJ2-7,.,TRBD2,TRBV19,TGTGCCAGTAGCCTACTAGCGGGACCAACCTACGAGCAGTACTTC,CASSLLAGPTYEQYF
TRBJ2-3,once,TRBD2,TRBV3-1/TRBV3-2,TGTGCCAGCAGCCAAATCCCTAGCGGGGGTACAGATACGCAGTATTTT,CASSQIPSGGTDTQYF
TRBJ2-1,.,.,TRBV2,TGTGCCAGCAGTGAACAGGGGTACTACAATGAGCAGTTCTTC,CASSEQGYYNEQFF
TRBJ2-2,few,.,TRBV9,TGTGCCAGCAGCGTAGCTAGCGCGAACACCGGGGAGCTGTTTTTT,CASSVASANTGELFF
TRBJ2-1,.,.,TRBV6-5,TGTGCCAGCCAGGAGGCCAGCTCCTACAATGAGCAGTTCTTC,CASQEASSYNEQFF
TRBJ2-5,.,.,TRBV5-6,TGTGCCAGCAGCTTCGGGACTCCCGTTAAAGAGACCCAGTACTTC,CASSFGTPVKETQYF
TRBJ2-3,.,.,TRBV7-6,TGTGCCAGCAGTCTGGGAGTACCTAGCACAGATACGCAGTATTTT,CASSLGVPSTDTQYF
TRBJ2-2,.,TRBD1,TRBV6-2/TRBV6-3,TGTGCCAGCAGTTCCACAGGGGGCGATACCGGGGAGCTGTTTTTT,CASSSTGGDTGELFF
TRBJ1-2,.,.,TRBV6-2/TRBV6-3,TGTGCCAGCAGTTACCCAAGACAGGTTCGCTATGGCTACACCTTC,CASSYPRQVRYGYTF
TRBJ1-2,.,.,TRBV18,TGTGCCAGCTCACCACCCGGCAGGCCCACGTATGGCTACACCTTC,CASSPPGRPTYGYTF